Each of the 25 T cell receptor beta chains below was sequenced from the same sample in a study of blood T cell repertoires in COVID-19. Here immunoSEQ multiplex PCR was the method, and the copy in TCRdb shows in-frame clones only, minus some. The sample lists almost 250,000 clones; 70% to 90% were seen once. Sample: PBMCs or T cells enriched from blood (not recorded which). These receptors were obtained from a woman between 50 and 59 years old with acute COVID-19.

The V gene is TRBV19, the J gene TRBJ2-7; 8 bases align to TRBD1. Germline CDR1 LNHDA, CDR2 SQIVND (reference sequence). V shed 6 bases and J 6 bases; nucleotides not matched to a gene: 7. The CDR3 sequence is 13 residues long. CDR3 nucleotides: TGTGCCAGTAGCCAGGACAGGGAGGCCGAGCAGTACTTC. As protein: CASSQDREAEQYF.

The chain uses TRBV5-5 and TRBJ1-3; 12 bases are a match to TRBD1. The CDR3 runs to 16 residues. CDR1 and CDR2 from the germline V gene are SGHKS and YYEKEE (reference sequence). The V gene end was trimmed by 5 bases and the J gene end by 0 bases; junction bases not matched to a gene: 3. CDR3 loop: CASSWDRGLSGNTIYF. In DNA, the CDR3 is TGTGCCAGCAGTTGGGACAGGGGGCTCTCTGGAAACACCATATATTTT.

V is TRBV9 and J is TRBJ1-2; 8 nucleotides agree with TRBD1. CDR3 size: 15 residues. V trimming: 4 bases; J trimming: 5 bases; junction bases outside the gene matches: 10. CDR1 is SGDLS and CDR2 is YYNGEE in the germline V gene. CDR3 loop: CASSPRPDRAYGYTF. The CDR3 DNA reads TGTGCCAGCAGCCCCCGCCCGGACAGGGCATATGGCTACACCTTC.

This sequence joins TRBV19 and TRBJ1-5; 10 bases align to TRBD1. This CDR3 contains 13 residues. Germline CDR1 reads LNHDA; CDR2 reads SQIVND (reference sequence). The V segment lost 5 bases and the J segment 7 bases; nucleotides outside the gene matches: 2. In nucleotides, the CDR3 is TGTGCCAGTAGTCAGGACAGGGGGCAGCCCCAGCATTTT. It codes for CASSQDRGQPQHF. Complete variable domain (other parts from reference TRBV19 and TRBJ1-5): DGGITQSPKYLFRKEGQNVTLSCEQNLNHDAMYWYRQDPGQGLRLIYYSQIVNDFQKGDIAEGYSVSREKKESFPLTVTSAQKNPTAFYLCASSQDRGQPQHFGDGTRLSIL.

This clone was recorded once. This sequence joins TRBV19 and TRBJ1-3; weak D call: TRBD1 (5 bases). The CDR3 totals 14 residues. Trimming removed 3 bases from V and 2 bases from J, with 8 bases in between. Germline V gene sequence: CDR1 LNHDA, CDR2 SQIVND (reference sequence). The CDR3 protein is CASSMGLAGNTIYF. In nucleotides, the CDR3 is TGTGCCAGTAGTATGGGACTGGCTGGAAACACCATATATTTT.

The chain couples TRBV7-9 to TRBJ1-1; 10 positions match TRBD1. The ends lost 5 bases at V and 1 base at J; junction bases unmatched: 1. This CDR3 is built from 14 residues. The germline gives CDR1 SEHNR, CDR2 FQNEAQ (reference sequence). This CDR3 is CASSRTGGNTEAFF. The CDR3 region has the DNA TGTGCCAGCAGCCGGACAGGGGGGAACACTGAAGCTTTCTTT. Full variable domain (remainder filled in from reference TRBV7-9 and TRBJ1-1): DTGVSQNPRHKITKRGQNVTFRCDPISEHNRLYWYRQTLGQGPEFLTYFQNEAQLEKSRLLSDRFSAERPKGSFSTLEIQRTEQGDSAMYLCASSRTGGNTEAFFGQGTRLTVV.

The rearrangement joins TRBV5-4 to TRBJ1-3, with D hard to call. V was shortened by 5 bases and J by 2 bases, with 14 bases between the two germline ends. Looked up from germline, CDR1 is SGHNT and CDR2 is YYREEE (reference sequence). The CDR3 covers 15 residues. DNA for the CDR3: TGTGCCAGCAGTCAGATCGGGTCGCCTGGAAACACCATATATTTT. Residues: CASSQIGSPGNTIYF. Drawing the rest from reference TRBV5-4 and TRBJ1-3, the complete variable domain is ETGVTQSPTHLIKTRGQQVTLRCSSQSGHNTVSWYQQALGQGPQFIFQYYREEENGRGNFPPRFSGLQFPNYSSELNVNALELDDSALYLCASSQIGSPGNTIYFGEGSWLTVV.

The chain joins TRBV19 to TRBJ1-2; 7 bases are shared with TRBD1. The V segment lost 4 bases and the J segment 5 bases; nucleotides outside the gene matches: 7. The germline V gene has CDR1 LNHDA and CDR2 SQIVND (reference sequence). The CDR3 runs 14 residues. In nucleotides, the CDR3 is TGTGCCAGTAGTACCAGGGGGGAAGCGTATGGCTACACCTTC. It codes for CASSTRGEAYGYTF.

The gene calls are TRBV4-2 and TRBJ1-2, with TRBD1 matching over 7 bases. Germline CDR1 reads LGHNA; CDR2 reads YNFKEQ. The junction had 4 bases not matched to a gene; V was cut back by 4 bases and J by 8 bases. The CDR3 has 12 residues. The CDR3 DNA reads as TGTGCCAGCAGCCGCCAGGGGGTGGGCTACACCTTC. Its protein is CASSRQGVGYTF.

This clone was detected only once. The CDR3 nucleotides are TGTGCCAGCTCACCAACCACTATCCTTGGTCAGCCCCAGCATTTT. This encodes CASSPTTILGQPQHF. The chain is built from TRBV18 and TRBJ1-5; D is undetermined. This CDR3 comprises 15 residues. Trimming removed 2 bases from V and 6 bases from J, with 14 bases in between. The germline V gene has CDR1 KGHSH and CDR2 LQKENI.

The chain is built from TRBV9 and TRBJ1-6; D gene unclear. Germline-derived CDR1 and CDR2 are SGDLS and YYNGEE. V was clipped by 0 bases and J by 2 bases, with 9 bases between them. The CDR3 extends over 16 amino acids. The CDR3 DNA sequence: TGTGCCAGCAGCGTAGAACGGGTCACCTATAATTCACCCCTCCACTTT. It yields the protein CASSVERVTYNSPLHF.

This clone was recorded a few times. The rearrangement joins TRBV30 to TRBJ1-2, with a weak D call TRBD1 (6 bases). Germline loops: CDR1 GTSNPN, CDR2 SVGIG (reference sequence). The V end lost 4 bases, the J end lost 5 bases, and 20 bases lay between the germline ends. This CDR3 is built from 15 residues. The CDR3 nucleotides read TGTGCCTGGACCCTTCAGGGGACACCAAAGTATGGCTACACCTTC. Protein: CAWTLQGTPKYGYTF.

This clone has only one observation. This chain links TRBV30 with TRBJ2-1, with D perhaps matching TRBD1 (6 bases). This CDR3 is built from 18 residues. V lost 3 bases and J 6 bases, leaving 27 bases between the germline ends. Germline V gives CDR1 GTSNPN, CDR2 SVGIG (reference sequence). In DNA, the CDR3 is TGTGCCTGGAGCCCTACCCTCCTCAGGGGCCGCAGTACCAATGAGCAGTTCTTC. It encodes CAWSPTLLRGRSTNEQFF.

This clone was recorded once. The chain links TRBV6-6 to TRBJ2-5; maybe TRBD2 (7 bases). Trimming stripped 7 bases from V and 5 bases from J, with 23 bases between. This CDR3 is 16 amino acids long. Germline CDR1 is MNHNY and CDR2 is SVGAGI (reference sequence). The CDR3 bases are TGTGCCAGCACCTCTATCCCACGGGGGGCTGGGGAGACCCAGTACTTC. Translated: CASTSIPRGAGETQYF.

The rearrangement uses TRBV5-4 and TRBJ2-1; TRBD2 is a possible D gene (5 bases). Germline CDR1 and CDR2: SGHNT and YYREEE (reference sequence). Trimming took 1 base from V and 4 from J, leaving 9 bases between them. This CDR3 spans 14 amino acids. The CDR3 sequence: CASSLSGGYNEQFF. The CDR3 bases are TGTGCCAGCAGCTTGAGCGGCGGTTACAATGAGCAGTTCTTC.

CDR3 protein: CASSLGTGDGYTF. The CDR3 coding sequence is TGCGCCAGCAGCCTTGGGACAGGGGATGGCTACACCTTC. The V call is TRBV5-1, the J call TRBJ1-2; 10 nucleotides line up with TRBD1. The ends lost 4 bases at V and 6 bases at J; junction bases unmatched: 3. The CDR3 spans 13 residues. Germline V gives CDR1 SGHRS, CDR2 YFSETQ.

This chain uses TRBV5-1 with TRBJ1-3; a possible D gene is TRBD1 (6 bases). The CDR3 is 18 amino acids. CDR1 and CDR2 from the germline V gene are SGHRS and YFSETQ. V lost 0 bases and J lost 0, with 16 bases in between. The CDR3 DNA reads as TGCGCCAGCAGCTTGGAAGGTCGGACAGCGAGCTCTGGAAACACCATATATTTT. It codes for CASSLEGRTASSGNTIYF.

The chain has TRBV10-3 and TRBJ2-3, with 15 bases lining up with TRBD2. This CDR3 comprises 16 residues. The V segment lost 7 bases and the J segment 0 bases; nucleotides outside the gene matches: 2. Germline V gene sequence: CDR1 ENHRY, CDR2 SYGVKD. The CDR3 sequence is CAITGLAGGSTDTQYF. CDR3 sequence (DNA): TGTGCCATCACGGGACTAGCGGGGGGCAGCACAGATACGCAGTATTTT.

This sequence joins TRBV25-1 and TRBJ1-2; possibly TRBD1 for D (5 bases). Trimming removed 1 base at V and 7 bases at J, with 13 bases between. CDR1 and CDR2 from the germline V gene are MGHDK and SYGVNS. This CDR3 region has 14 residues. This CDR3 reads CASSELRQTSGYTF. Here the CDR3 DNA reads TGTGCCAGCAGTGAATTAAGACAGACTTCTGGCTACACCTTC.

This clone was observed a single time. The DNA for the CDR3 is TGTGCCAGCAGCGCCCAGGGGGCGCGCGATGAAAAACTGTTTTTT. Translated, it gives CASSAQGARDEKLFF. V is TRBV5-4 and J is TRBJ1-4, with 8 bases matching TRBD1. The CDR3 extends over 15 amino acids. In germline, CDR1 is SGHNT, CDR2 YYREEE (reference sequence). The ends lost 4 bases at V and 6 bases at J; junction bases unmatched: 8.

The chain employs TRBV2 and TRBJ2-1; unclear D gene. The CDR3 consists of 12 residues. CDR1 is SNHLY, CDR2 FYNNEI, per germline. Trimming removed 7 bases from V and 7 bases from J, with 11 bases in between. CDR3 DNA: TGTGCCAGCAAGAAATCGACTAATGAGCAGTTCTTC. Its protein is CASKKSTNEQFF. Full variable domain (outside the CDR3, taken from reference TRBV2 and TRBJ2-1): EPEVTQTPSHQVTQMGQEVILRCVPISNHLYFYWYRQILGQKVEFLVSFYNNEISEKSEIFDDQFSVERPDGSNFTLKIRSTKLEDSAMYFCASKKSTNEQFFGPGTRLTVL.

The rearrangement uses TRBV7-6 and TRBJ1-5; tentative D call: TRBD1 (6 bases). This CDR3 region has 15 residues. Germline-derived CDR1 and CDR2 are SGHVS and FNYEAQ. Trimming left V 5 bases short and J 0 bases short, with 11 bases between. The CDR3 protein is CASSPQTGSNQPQHF. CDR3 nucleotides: TGTGCCAGCAGCCCACAGACAGGTAGCAATCAGCCCCAGCATTTT.

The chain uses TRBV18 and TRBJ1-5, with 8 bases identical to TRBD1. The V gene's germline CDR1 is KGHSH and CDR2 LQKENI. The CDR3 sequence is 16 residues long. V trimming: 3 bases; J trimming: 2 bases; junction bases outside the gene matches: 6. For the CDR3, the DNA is TGTGCCAGCTCACCGGACGGACAGGGCCGCAATCAGCCCCAGCATTTT. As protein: CASSPDGQGRNQPQHF.

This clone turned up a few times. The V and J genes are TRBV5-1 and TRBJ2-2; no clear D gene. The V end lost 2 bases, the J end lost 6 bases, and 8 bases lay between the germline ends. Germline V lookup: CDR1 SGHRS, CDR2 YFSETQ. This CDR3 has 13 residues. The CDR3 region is CASSFVLAGELFF. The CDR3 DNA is TGCGCCAGCAGCTTCGTGCTAGCCGGGGAGCTGTTTTTT.

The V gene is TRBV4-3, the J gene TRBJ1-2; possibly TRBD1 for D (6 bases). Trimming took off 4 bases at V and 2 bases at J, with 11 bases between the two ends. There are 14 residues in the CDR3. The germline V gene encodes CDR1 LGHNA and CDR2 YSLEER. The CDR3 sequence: CASSRGQTNYGYTF. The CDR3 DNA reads TGCGCCAGCAGCCGTGGACAGACGAACTATGGCTACACCTTC.